A single sample is the source of the 25 T cell receptor beta chains below, sequenced in a study of T-cell memory formation after mild COVID-19. From the 5' RACE reads, TCRdb called clonotypes with MiXCR, one entry per CDR3 protein. The repertoire holds fewer than 650,000 distinct CDR3 sequences, 20% to 25% seen once, with around 9.2% in the top ten. The sequencing sample was made of PBMCs or a T cell subset sorted from them (not recorded which). These receptor sequences come from an adult woman who had mild COVID-19 (a few samples of this study predate the infection). Cell type and time point are not known.

The chain joins TRBV25-1 to TRBJ2-5; the D is unclear. Trimming stripped 2 bases from V and 4 bases from J, with 8 bases between. Per germline, CDR1 MGHDK and CDR2 SYGVNS. The CDR3 contains 13 residues. CDR3 DNA sequence: TGTGCCAGCAGTGAAAGGAGAGGAGAGACCCAGTACTTC. This translates into CASSERRGETQYF.

This clonotype was observed a few times. The chain employs TRBV7-9 and TRBJ1-1; unclear D gene. V dropped 3 bases and J dropped 0 bases, with 8 bases sitting between them. CDR3 length: 14 amino acids. Germline loops: CDR1 SEHNR, CDR2 FQNEAQ (reference sequence). The CDR3 coding sequence is TGTGCCAGCAGCTTCTTCCCCCTGAACACTGAAGCTTTCTTT. Its translation is CASSFFPLNTEAFF.

The V gene is TRBV24-1, the J gene TRBJ2-2; the D is unclear. This CDR3 spans 11 amino acids. Germline CDR1 and CDR2: KGHDR and SFDVKD. The V gene lost 6 bases and the J gene lost 5 bases, with 3 bases spanning the gap. CDR3 sequence reads: CATSLTGELFF. The CDR3 region has the DNA TGTGCCACCAGTTTGACCGGGGAGCTGTTTTTT.

In this sample, this clonotype turned up a few times. This chain connects TRBV20-1 to TRBJ2-7; D is perhaps TRBD1 (5 bases). V was cut by 0 bases and J by 2 bases, with 14 bases left in between. Germline assignment: CDR1 DFQATT and CDR2 SNEGSKA (reference sequence). The CDR3 loop spans 15 amino acids. The CDR3 reads CSARDPRLGPYEQYF. CDR3 sequence (DNA): TGCAGTGCTAGAGATCCGCGGCTGGGGCCCTACGAGCAGTACTTC.

The rearrangement joins TRBV20-1 to TRBJ2-2; the D is unclear. Trimming stripped 0 bases from V and 1 base from J, with 6 bases between. Germline lookup yields CDR1 DFQATT and CDR2 SNEGSKA (reference sequence). The CDR3 consists of 14 residues. The chain's CDR3 is CSARDLRNTGELFF. The CDR3 coding sequence is TGCAGTGCTAGAGATCTCAGGAACACCGGGGAGCTGTTTTTT.

The chain combines TRBV15 with TRBJ2-2; unclear D gene. Germline loops: CDR1 LNHNV, CDR2 YYDKDF (reference sequence). CDR3 length equals 15 residues. Trimming took 8 bases from V and 0 from J, leaving 13 bases between them. The CDR3: CATSDTTANTGELFF. CDR3 nucleotides: TGTGCCACCTCCGACACAACCGCGAACACCGGGGAGCTGTTTTTT.

The chain combines TRBV3-1 with TRBJ1-2, with D possibly TRBD1 on 6 matching bases. This CDR3 has 16 residues. Looked up from germline, CDR1 is LGHDT and CDR2 is YNNKEL (reference sequence). V lost 4 bases, J lost 3 bases, and 18 bases lay in between. CDR3: CASSPKWTDTYYGYTF. The CDR3 DNA is TGTGCCAGCAGCCCAAAATGGACAGACACGTACTATGGCTACACCTTC.

This clonotype was seen only a few times. This chain uses TRBV5-1 with TRBJ2-7, with 8 bases matching TRBD2. J lost 6 bases, V lost 0 bases, and 8 bases had no gene match. This CDR3 comprises 15 residues. The germline V gene has CDR1 SGHRS and CDR2 YFSETQ. In DNA, the CDR3 is TGCGCCAGCAGCTTGGAGACGGGGGGGTCCGGCGAGCAGTACTTC. This translates into CASSLETGGSGEQYF.

This chain connects TRBV20-1 to TRBJ2-3; 8 nucleotides match TRBD2. Germline V gene data show CDR1 as DFQATT and CDR2 as SNEGSKA (reference sequence). CDR3 length equals 15 residues. The V and J ends lost 6 bases and 4 bases, in that order; junction bases with no gene match: 12. The CDR3 nucleotides read TGCAGTGCCCACCCTTACGAGCGGGAGCCAGATACGCAGTATTTT. Amino acids: CSAHPYEREPDTQYF.

The chain has TRBV1 and TRBJ1-2; TRBD1 is taken as the D call from the table, unchecked against the DNA. TRBV1 is classified as a pseudogene. This CDR3 spans 14 amino acids. In DNA form, the CDR3 reads TGCACCAGCAGCCTTCGACAGGGGTGGTATGGCTACACCTTC. The encoded protein is CTSSLRQGWYGYTF.

This clonotype was seen a handful of times. The J gene is TRBJ2-3, the V gene TRBV7-8; a possible D gene is TRBD2 (5 bases). The CDR3 runs to 15 residues. The germline V gene encodes CDR1 SGHVS and CDR2 FQNEAQ. The V end was cut by 2 bases, the J end by 5 bases, with 14 bases between. The DNA of the CDR3 is TGTGCCAGCAGCTTAACTGGACTCCGGGAAGATACGCAGTATTTT. Its protein is CASSLTGLREDTQYF.

The gene calls are TRBV20-1 and TRBJ2-5; D call uncertain. The V and J ends lost 2 bases and 0 bases respectively, with 13 bases between them. The CDR3 length is 15 residues. Germline CDR1 DFQATT, CDR2 SNEGSKA (reference sequence). In nucleotides, the CDR3 is TGCAGTGCTAGAAATGCCAGGAATTACCAAGAGACCCAGTACTTC. Its protein is CSARNARNYQETQYF.

This clonotype showed up just a few times. This sequence joins TRBV28 and TRBJ2-1; D gene uncertain. The CDR3 extends over 14 amino acids. Per the germline V gene, CDR1 is MDHEN and CDR2 is SYDVKM. V was clipped by 4 bases and J by 6 bases, with 13 bases between them. Here the CDR3 reads CASSSNPAINEQFF. Here the CDR3 DNA reads TGTGCCAGCAGTTCCAACCCCGCTATCAATGAGCAGTTCTTC.

V is TRBV5-6 and J is TRBJ2-3; D is unclear. The ends were cut back, 4 bases at V and 9 bases at J, with 9 bases in the middle. Looked up from germline, CDR1 is SGHDT and CDR2 is YYEEEE. This CDR3 contains 11 residues. The DNA for the CDR3 is TGTGCCAGCAGCGCAACCCAGACGCAGTATTTT. This gives the protein CASSATQTQYF.

Only a few counts were recorded for this clonotype. The chain recombines TRBV7-6 with TRBJ2-7; D is unresolved. The CDR3 totals 15 residues. The V gene's germline CDR1 is SGHVS and CDR2 FNYEAQ. The ends were cut back, 1 base at V and 6 bases at J, with 16 bases in the middle. CDR3 nucleotide sequence: TGTGCCAGCAGCTTAGAGTTGGCGAGAGGCTCCGAGCAGTACTTC. Protein sequence: CASSLELARGSEQYF.

The rearrangement uses TRBV6-2 or TRBV6-3 and TRBJ2-7; D not resolved. Germline V gene sequence: CDR1 MNHEY, CDR2 SVGEGT. CDR3 size: 12 residues. Deletions cut 5 bases from V and 6 bases from J, with 11 bases between. CDR3 nucleotide sequence: TGTGCCAGCAGTACGGGTCTTGTCGAGCAGTACTTC. Translated: CASSTGLVEQYF.

This chain connects TRBV4-3 to TRBJ2-5; 7 bases agree with TRBD1. The CDR3 runs 18 residues. Trimming at V came to 0 bases and at J to 5 bases, leaving 15 bases not matched to a gene. The germline V gene encodes CDR1 LGHNA and CDR2 YSLEER. CDR3 DNA: TGCGCCAGCAGCCAAGATCCACCTGGGACAGAGGGTAGGGAGACCCAGTACTTC. Its protein product is CASSQDPPGTEGRETQYF.

The V and J genes are TRBV11-2 and TRBJ2-4; D possibly matches TRBD1 or TRBD2 (5 bases each). The germline gives CDR1 SGHAT, CDR2 FQNNGV. The CDR3 contains 16 residues. Trimming removed 5 bases at V and 9 bases at J, with 23 bases between. CDR3 nucleotides: TGTGCCAGCAGCCAATCACCCGGGACGCTCAAGGGCATTCAGTACTTC. Translation: CASSQSPGTLKGIQYF.

This chain connects TRBV6-5 to TRBJ2-7; the D gene is possibly TRBD2 (6 bases). Germline V CDR1 and CDR2: MNHEY, SVGAGI. The CDR3 is made up of 17 amino acids. Trimming took 0 bases from V and 2 from J, leaving 17 bases between them. The CDR3 region is CASSYSICRDFTYEQYF. In DNA, the CDR3 is TGTGCCAGCAGTTACTCGATTTGCAGGGACTTTACCTACGAGCAGTACTTC.

This clonotype was detected only a few times. The chain carries TRBV10-3 and TRBJ2-3; no clear D gene. Germline V lookup: CDR1 ENHRY, CDR2 SYGVKD. Trimming pared 0 bases from V and 3 bases from J, leaving 4 bases between. The CDR3 has 13 residues. Here the CDR3 DNA reads TGTGCCATCAGTGAGTCTGGGACAGATACGCAGTATTTT. Translated: CAISESGTDTQYF.

This clonotype was seen a few times. The rearrangement links TRBV6-5 to TRBJ2-7; D is possibly TRBD1 (6 bases). Trimming took 5 bases from V and 2 from J, leaving 16 bases between them. The CDR3 runs to 15 residues. The germline V gene encodes CDR1 MNHEY and CDR2 SVGAGI. The CDR3 sequence is CASSNPGQVAYEQYF. DNA of the CDR3: TGTGCCAGCAGTAATCCGGGACAAGTGGCCTACGAGCAGTACTTC.

V is TRBV11-3 and J is TRBJ2-1, with unresolved D. Trimming took off 3 bases at V and 0 bases at J, with 9 bases between the two ends. Per germline, CDR1 SGHNT and CDR2 YENEEA. This CDR3 is built from 15 residues. CDR3 protein: CASSLITASYNEQFF. The CDR3, as DNA: TGTGCCAGCAGCTTGATCACAGCCTCCTACAATGAGCAGTTCTTC.

The genes are TRBV3-1 and TRBJ2-3, with 14 nucleotides matching TRBD2. The CDR3 runs to 18 residues. Trimming took 4 bases from V and 1 from J; bases not matched to a gene: 7. Germline CDR1 and CDR2: LGHDT and YNNKEL (reference sequence). The CDR3 region has the DNA TGTGCCAGCAGCCGCTCCGGGACTAGCGGGGGAGGCACAGATACGCAGTATTTT. The encoded protein is CASSRSGTSGGGTDTQYF.

This rearrangement joins TRBV20-1 to TRBJ1-6; D not certain. The CDR3 is made up of 13 amino acids. V was pared by 3 bases and J by 8 bases, with 11 bases between. Germline V gene data show CDR1 as DFQATT and CDR2 as SNEGSKA (reference sequence). As DNA, the CDR3 is TGCAGTGCTAGCAAGAATTGGGATTCACCCCTCCACTTT. The encoded protein is CSASKNWDSPLHF.

This clonotype came up many times. The chain couples TRBV5-1 to TRBJ2-3; D may correspond to TRBD1 or TRBD2 (6 bases each). Trimming shortened V by 7 bases and J by 1 base, and 13 bases separated the two germline ends. The CDR3 is 14 amino acids. Germline CDR1 is SGHRS and CDR2 is YFSETQ. The CDR3 protein is CASRAEGGTDTQYF. The CDR3 DNA is TGCGCCAGCCGGGCGGAGGGGGGCACAGATACGCAGTATTTT.